These T cell receptor beta chains were read from a single sample in a study of monozygotic twins with cystic fibrosis. The method was immunoSEQ multiplex PCR; TCRdb's version includes in-frame clones alone and lacks a portion of them. Here the sample spans some 32,000 clones, 95% to 98% being singletons. The sequenced sample consisted of blood. The receptors come from a girl aged 2 to 9 with cystic fibrosis. The CDR3 runs from the conserved cysteine through the conserved F or W. The order of the fields is clone size, D gene, J gene, V gene, CDR3 protein, CDR3 DNA. D genes are given only for firm matches. Some rows mark clone size as missing; the rest say once, few, many or name a class of expanded clone.

>once|-|TRBJ1-1|TRBV15
CATSRGGGKPNTEAFF
TGTGCCACCAGCAGAGGAGGAGGGAAGCCGAACACTGAAGCTTTCTTT
>-|-|TRBJ1-2|TRBV7-9
CASSLGVFDYGYTF
TGTGCCAGCAGCCTAGGGGTTTTCGACTATGGCTACACCTTC
>-|-|TRBJ1-1|TRBV18
CASSPRGEAAEAFF
TGTGCCAGCTCACCACGGGGGGAGGCCGCTGAAGCTTTCTTT
>-|-|TRBJ1-2|TRBV10-2
CASSESTDGYTF
TGCGCCAGCAGTGAGTCGACTGACGGCTACACCTTC
>-|-|TRBJ1-5|TRBV6-1
CASSVDFGQPQHF
TGTGCCAGCAGTGTAGATTTCGGGCAGCCCCAGCATTTT
>once|TRBD1|TRBJ1-5|TRBV28
CASSPDRGRFYSNQPQHF
TGTGCCAGCAGTCCGGACAGGGGCCGATTTTATAGCAATCAGCCCCAGCATTTT
>-|-|TRBJ1-5|TRBV15
CATSRVRGQNQPQHF
TGTGCCACCAGCAGAGTGAGGGGTCAGAATCAGCCCCAGCATTTT
>-|-|TRBJ2-7|TRBV2
CASSVRGSYEQYF
TGTGCCAGCAGTGTAAGGGGCTCCTACGAGCAGTACTTC
>-|TRBD1|TRBJ1-1|TRBV25-1
CASSESGTGRTEAFF
TGTGCCAGCAGTGAATCGGGGACAGGTCGGACTGAAGCTTTCTTT
>-|-|TRBJ2-7|TRBV9
CASSSVGRGDLYEQYF
TGTGCCAGCAGCAGCGTAGGCCGGGGAGACCTTTACGAGCAGTACTTC
>-|-|TRBJ1-4|TRBV2
CASIPEGGEKLFF
TGTGCCAGCATTCCCGAAGGAGGTGAAAAACTGTTTTTT
>-|-|TRBJ2-1|TRBV7-9
CASSLQRTVNNEQFF
TGTGCCAGCAGCTTACAGCGGACAGTAAACAATGAGCAGTTCTTC
>-|-|TRBJ2-7|TRBV7-9
CASSGRGYEQYF
TGTGCCAGCAGCGGGAGAGGGTACGAGCAGTACTTC
>-|TRBD2|TRBJ2-7|TRBV5-1
CASSLGGLAGIYEQYF
TGCGCCAGCAGCTTGGGCGGACTAGCTGGTATCTACGAGCAGTACTTC
>-|-|TRBJ1-3|TRBV28
CASRSEMASGNTIYF
TGTGCCAGCAGATCAGAGATGGCCTCTGGAAACACCATATATTTT
>-|-|TRBJ2-2|TRBV4-1
CASSRWAGELFF
TGCGCCAGCAGCCGTTGGGCCGGGGAGCTGTTTTTT
>-|-|TRBJ1-3|TRBV2
CASSPRMDTIYF
TGTGCCAGCAGCCCCCGGATGGACACCATATATTTT
>once|TRBD2|TRBJ2-7|TRBV2
CASSLGSGRAFDEQYF
TGTGCCAGCAGCCTAGGGAGCGGGAGGGCCTTCGACGAGCAGTACTTC
>-|TRBD2|TRBJ2-7|TRBV28
CASRTTSGSSYEQYF
TGTGCCAGCAGGACCACTAGCGGGAGCTCCTACGAGCAGTACTTC
>-|TRBD2|TRBJ2-1|TRBV6-5
CASTVSGSTNEQFF
TGTGCCAGCACCGTTAGCGGGTCTACCAATGAGCAGTTCTTC
>-|TRBD1|TRBJ2-5|TRBV5-6
CASSYGTGGYQETQYF
TGTGCCAGCAGCTATGGGACAGGGGGATACCAAGAGACCCAGTACTTC
>-|TRBD2|TRBJ2-7|TRBV2
CAILPGGGGSSYEQYF
TGTGCCATCCTCCCAGGCGGCGGGGGAAGCTCCTACGAGCAGTACTTC
>-|-|TRBJ2-5|TRBV19
CASSIDRAGGGFDQYF
TGTGCCAGTAGTATAGATCGGGCAGGTGGGGGATTTGACCAGTACTTC
>once|-|TRBJ2-2|TRBV5-8
CASSPVYGGELFF
TGTGCCAGCAGCCCCGTTTATGGCGGGGAGCTGTTTTTT
>-|-|TRBJ2-7|TRBV25-1
CASRGPVAHEQYF
TGTGCCAGCAGGGGCCCTGTGGCGCACGAGCAGTACTTC
>-|-|TRBJ2-1|TRBV4-2
CASSADLRPSSYNEQFF
TGTGCCAGCAGCGCCGACTTGCGCCCGAGCTCCTACAATGAGCAGTTCTTC
>-|TRBD1|TRBJ1-3|TRBV4-2
CASSQDLGQLSGNTIYF
TGTGCCAGCAGCCAAGACCTGGGACAGCTCTCTGGAAACACCATATATTTT
>-|TRBD2|TRBJ2-7|TRBV4-1
CASSQEPSGHSYEQYF
TGCGCCAGCAGCCAAGAGCCTAGCGGCCACTCCTACGAGCAGTACTTC
>-|-|TRBJ2-7|TRBV30
CAWSKASPEQYF
TGTGCCTGGAGTAAAGCCTCTCCCGAGCAGTACTTC
>-|-|TRBJ2-7|TRBV5-4
CASSPGQEGRQYF
TGTGCCAGCAGCCCTGGACAGGAGGGCCGGCAGTACTTC
>-|-|TRBJ2-5|TRBV18
CASSPYAGTQETQYF
TGTGCCAGCTCACCTTATGCCGGGACGCAAGAGACCCAGTACTTC
>-|TRBD2|TRBJ2-3|TRBV10-2
CASRDSGTSDTQYF
TGCGCCAGCAGGGATAGCGGGACTTCAGATACGCAGTATTTT
>-|-|TRBJ1-1|TRBV5-1
CASRGKGAGTEAFF
TGCGCCAGCCGTGGAAAAGGGGCGGGCACTGAAGCTTTCTTT